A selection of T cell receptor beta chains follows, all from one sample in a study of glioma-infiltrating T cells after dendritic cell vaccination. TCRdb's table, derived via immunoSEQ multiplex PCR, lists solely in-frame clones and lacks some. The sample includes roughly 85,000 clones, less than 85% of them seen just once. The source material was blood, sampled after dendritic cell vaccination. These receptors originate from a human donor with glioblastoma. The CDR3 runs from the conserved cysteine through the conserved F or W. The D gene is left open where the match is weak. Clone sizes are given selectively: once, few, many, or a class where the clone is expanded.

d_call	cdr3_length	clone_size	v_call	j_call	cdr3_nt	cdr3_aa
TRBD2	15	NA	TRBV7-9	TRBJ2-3	TGTGCCGGCAGCTTTTACGGGGGGGCCACAGATACGCAGTATTTT	CAGSFYGGATDTQYF
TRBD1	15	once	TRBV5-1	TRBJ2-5	TGCGCCAGCGGCGACCGGCAGGGGGCATATGAGACCCAGTACTTC	CASGDRQGAYETQYF
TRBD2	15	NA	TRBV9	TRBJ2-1	TGTGCCAGCAGCGTTGGGGGGACTAGAGGTACTGAGCAGTTCTTC	CASSVGGTRGTEQFF
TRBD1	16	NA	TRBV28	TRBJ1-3	TGTGCCAGCAGTTTAACCGGGACAGGGTCTGGAAACACCATATATTTT	CASSLTGTGSGNTIYF
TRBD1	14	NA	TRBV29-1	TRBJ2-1	TGCAGCGCCCAGGCGGGACAGGGTAACAATGAGCAGTTCTTC	CSAQAGQGNNEQFF
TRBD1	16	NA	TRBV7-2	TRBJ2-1	TGTGCCAGCAGCTTATTGGCAGGGGGCTCCTACAATGAGCAGTTCTTC	CASSLLAGGSYNEQFF
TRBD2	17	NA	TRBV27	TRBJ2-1	TGTGCCAGCAGTTTAAGGTCGCTAGCGGGAGTGGGCAATGAGCAGTTCTTC	CASSLRSLAGVGNEQFF
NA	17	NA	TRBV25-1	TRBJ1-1	TGTGCCAGCAGACCCCCTTCGGGTTGGAATTTGAACACTGAAGCTTTCTTT	CASRPPSGWNLNTEAFF
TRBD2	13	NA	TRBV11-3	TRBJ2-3	TGTGCCAGCAGCCTGTCGGGGGGAGATACGCAGTATTTT	CASSLSGGDTQYF
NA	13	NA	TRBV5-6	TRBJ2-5	TGTGCCAGCAGCGACGGGACACCCAGGACCCAGTACTTC	CASSDGTPRTQYF
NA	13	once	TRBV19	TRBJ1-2	TGTGCCAGTAGTATTTGGGGGGACTATGGCTACACCTTC	CASSIWGDYGYTF
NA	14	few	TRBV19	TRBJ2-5	TGTGCCAGTAGTACCCGACAGGTCCAAGAGACCCAGTACTTC	CASSTRQVQETQYF
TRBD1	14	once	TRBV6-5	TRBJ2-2	TGTGCCAGCAGTACGGGACAGGGCGCCGGGGAGCTGTTTTTT	CASSTGQGAGELFF
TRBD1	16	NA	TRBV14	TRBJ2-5	TGTGCCAGCAGCCAGGGACAGGGGAGCGGGGCAGAGACCCAGTACTTC	CASSQGQGSGAETQYF
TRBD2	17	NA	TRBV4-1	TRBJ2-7	TGCGCCAGCAGCCAAGGATTTGGACTAGCGGGTTCTTACGAGCAGTACTTC	CASSQGFGLAGSYEQYF
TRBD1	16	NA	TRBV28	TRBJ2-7	TGTGCCAGCAGTACGCCAGGGGGCGCACACAACTACGAGCAGTACTTC	CASSTPGGAHNYEQYF
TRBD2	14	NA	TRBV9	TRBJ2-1	TGTGCCAGCAGCGTTACTAGCGGGAGCAATGAGCAGTTCTTC	CASSVTSGSNEQFF
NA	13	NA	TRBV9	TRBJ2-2	TGTGCCAGCAGCGCCCGTAACACCGGGGAGCTGTTTTTT	CASSARNTGELFF
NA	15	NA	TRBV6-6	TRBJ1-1	TGTGCCAGCAGTTACCCCCAGGAACGCAACACTGAAGCTTTCTTT	CASSYPQERNTEAFF
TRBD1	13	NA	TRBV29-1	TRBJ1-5	TGCAGCGTGACCGACAGGGTGGGTCAGCCCCAGCATTTT	CSVTDRVGQPQHF
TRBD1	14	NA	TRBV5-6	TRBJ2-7	TGTGCCAGCAGCTTCGGGACAGGGCCGGGCGAGCAGTACTTC	CASSFGTGPGEQYF
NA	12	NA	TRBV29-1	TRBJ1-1	TGCAGCGTTGAAGACCTCAACACTGAAGCTTTCTTT	CSVEDLNTEAFF
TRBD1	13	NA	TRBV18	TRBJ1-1	TGTGCCAGCTCACCGACAGGGGTCGCTGAAGCTTTCTTT	CASSPTGVAEAFF
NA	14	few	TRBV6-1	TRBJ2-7	TGTGCCAGCATCCCGGACAGCACCCGGAACGAGCAGTACTTC	CASIPDSTRNEQYF
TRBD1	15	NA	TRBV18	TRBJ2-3	TGTGCCAGCTCACCTAATGGACAGGGTGGAGATACGCAGTATTTT	CASSPNGQGGDTQYF
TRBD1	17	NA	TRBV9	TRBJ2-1	TGTGCCAGCAGCATGACCCGGGTCCGGGGACAGGATAATGAGCAGTTCTTC	CASSMTRVRGQDNEQFF